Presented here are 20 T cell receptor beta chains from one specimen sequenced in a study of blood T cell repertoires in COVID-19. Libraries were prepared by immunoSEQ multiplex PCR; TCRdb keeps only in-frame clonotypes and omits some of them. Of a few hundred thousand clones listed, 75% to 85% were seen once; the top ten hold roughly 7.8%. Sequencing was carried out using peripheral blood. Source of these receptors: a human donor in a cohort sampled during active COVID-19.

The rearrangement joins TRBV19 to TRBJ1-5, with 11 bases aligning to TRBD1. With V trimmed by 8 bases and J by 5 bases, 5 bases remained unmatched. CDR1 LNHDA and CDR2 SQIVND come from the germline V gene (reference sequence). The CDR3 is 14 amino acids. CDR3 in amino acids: CASSGTGGYQPQHF. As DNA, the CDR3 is TGTGCCAGTTCCGGGACAGGGGGTTATCAGCCCCAGCATTTT.

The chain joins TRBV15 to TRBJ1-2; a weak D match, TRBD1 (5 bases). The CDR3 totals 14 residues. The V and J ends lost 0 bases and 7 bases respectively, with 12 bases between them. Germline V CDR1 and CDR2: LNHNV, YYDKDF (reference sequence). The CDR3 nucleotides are TGTGCCACCAGCAGAGATGGCAGGGTAGTTGGCTACACCTTC. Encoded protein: CATSRDGRVVGYTF. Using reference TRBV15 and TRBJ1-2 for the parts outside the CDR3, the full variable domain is DAMVIQNPRYQVTQFGKPVTLSCSQTLNHNVMYWYQQKSSQAPKLLFHYYDKDFNNEADTPDNFQSRRPNTSFCFLDIRSPGLGDTAMYLCATSRDGRVVGYTFGSGTRLTVV.

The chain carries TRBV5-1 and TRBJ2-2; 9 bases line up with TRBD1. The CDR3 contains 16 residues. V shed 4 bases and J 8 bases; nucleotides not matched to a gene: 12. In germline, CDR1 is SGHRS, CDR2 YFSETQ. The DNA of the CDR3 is TGCGCCAGCAGCCTGCAAGCGACAGGGGGGCGGGGGGAGCTGTTTTTT. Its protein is CASSLQATGGRGELFF. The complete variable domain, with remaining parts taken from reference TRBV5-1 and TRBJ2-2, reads KAGVTQTPRYLIKTRGQQVTLSCSPISGHRSVSWYQQTPGQGLQFLFEYFSETQRNKGNFPGRFSGRQFSNSRSEMNVSTLELGDSALYLCASSLQATGGRGELFFGEGSRLTVL.

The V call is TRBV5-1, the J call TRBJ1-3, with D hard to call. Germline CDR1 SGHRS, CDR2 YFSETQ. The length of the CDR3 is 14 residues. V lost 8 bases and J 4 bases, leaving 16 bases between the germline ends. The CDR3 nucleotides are TGCGCCAGTTTCCCACAGCCCCGAGGAAACACCATATATTTT. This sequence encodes CASFPQPRGNTIYF. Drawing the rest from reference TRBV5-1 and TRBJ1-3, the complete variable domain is KAGVTQTPRYLIKTRGQQVTLSCSPISGHRSVSWYQQTPGQGLQFLFEYFSETQRNKGNFPGRFSGRQFSNSRSEMNVSTLELGDSALYLCASFPQPRGNTIYFGEGSWLTVV.

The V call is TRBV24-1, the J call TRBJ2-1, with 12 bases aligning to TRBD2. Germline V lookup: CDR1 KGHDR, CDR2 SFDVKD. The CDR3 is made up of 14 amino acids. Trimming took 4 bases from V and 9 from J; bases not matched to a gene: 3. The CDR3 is CATSETSGGCEQFF. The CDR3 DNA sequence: TGTGCCACCAGTGAGACTAGCGGGGGTTGTGAGCAGTTCTTC.

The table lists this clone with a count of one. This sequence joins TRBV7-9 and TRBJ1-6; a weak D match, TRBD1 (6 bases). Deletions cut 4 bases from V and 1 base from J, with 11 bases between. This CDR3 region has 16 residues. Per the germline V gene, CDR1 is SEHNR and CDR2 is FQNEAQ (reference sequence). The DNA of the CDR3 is TGTGCCAGCAGCTCCTTGCAGGGGTCCTATAATTCACCCCTCCACTTT. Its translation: CASSSLQGSYNSPLHF.

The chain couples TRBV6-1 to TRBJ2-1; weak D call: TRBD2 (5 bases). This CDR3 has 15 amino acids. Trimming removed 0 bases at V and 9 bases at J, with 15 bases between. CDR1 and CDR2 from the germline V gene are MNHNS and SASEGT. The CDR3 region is CASSEAFLGRVEQFF. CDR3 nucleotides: TGTGCCAGCAGTGAAGCCTTCCTAGGGAGAGTTGAGCAGTTCTTC.

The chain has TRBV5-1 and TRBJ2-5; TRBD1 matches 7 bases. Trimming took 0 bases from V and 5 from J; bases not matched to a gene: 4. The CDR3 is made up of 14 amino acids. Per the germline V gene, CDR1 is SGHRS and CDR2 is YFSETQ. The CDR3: CASSLEGGAETQYF. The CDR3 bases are TGCGCCAGCAGCTTGGAAGGGGGCGCGGAGACCCAGTACTTC.

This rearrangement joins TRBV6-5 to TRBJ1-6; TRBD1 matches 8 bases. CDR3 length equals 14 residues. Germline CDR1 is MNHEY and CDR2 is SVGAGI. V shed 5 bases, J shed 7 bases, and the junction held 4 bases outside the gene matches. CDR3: CASSRDRWNSPLHF. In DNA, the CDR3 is TGTGCCAGCAGTCGGGACAGGTGGAATTCACCCCTCCACTTT.

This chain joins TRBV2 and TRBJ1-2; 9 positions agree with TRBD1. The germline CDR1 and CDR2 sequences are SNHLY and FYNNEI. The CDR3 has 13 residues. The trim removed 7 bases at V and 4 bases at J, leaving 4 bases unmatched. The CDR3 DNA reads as TGTGCCAGCATGGGACAGGGAATCTATGGCTACACCTTC. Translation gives CASMGQGIYGYTF.

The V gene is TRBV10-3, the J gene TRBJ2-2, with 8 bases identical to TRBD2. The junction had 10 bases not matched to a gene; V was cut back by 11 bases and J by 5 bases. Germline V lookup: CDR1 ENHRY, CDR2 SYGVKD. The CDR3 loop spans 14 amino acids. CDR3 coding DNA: TGTGCCTGTGGCGGGGGGCCCGAGACCGGGGAGCTGTTTTTT. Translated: CACGGGPETGELFF.

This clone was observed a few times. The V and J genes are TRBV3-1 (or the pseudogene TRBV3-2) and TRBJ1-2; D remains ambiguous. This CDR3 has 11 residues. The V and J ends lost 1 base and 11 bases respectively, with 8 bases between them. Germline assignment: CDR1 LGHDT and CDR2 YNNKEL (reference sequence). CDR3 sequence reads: CASSQGAAYTF. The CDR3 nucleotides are TGTGCCAGCAGCCAAGGAGCGGCTTACACCTTC.

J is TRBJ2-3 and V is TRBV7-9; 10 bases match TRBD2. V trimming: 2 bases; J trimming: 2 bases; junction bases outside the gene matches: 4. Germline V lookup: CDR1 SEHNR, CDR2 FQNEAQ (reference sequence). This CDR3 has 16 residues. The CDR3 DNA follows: TGTGCCAGCAGCTTAATAGCGGGGGGATTCACAGATACGCAGTATTTT. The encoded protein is CASSLIAGGFTDTQYF.

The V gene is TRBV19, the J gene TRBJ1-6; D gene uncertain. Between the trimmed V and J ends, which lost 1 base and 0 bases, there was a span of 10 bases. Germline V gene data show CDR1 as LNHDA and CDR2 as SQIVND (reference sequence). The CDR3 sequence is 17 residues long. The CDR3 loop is CASSIVQYSSYNSPLHF. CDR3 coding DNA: TGTGCCAGTAGTATAGTACAGTACAGCTCCTATAATTCACCCCTCCACTTT.

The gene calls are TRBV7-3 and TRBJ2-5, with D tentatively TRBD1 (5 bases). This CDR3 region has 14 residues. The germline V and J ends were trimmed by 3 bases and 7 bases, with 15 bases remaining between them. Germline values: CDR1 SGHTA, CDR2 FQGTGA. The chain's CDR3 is CASSFRPGWRTQYF. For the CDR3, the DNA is TGTGCCAGCAGCTTCAGGCCAGGGTGGCGGACCCAGTACTTC.

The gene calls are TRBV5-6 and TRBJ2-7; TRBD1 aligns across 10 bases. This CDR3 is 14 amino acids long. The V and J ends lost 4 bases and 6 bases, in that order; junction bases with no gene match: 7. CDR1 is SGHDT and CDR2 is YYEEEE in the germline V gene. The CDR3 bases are TGTGCCAGCAGCCCGGGACAGGGGAGTGGCGAGCAGTACTTC. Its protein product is CASSPGQGSGEQYF.

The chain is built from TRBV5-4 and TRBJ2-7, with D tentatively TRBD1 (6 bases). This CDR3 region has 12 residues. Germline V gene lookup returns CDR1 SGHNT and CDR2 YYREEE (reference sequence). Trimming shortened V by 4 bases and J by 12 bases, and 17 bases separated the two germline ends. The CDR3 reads CASSPRQDLLYF. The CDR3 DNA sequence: TGTGCCAGCAGCCCCAGACAGGACCTCTTGTACTTC.

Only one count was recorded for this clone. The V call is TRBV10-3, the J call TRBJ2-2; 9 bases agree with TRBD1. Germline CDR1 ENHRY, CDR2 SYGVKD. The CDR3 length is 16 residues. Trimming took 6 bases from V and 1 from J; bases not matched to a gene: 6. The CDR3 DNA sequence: TGTGCCATCAGGGACAGGGGAATACTGAACACCGGGGAGCTGTTTTTT. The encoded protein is CAIRDRGILNTGELFF.

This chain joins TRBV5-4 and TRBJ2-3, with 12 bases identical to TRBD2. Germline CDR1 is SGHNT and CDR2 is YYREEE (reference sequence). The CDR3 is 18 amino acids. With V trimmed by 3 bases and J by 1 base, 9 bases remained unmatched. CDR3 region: CASSYETSGGSGTDTQYF. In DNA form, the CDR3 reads TGTGCCAGCAGCTACGAGACTAGCGGGGGCTCGGGCACAGATACGCAGTATTTT.

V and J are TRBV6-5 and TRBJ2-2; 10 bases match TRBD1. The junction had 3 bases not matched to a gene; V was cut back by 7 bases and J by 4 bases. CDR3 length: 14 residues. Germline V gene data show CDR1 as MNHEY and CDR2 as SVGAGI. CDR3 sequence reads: CASIGQGGTGELFF. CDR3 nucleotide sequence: TGTGCCAGCATCGGACAGGGGGGCACCGGGGAGCTGTTTTTT.